The 5 T cell receptor beta chains reported below all come from one sample, sequenced in a study of blood T cell repertoires in COVID-19. Using immunoSEQ multiplex PCR, the repertoire was profiled, and TCRdb retains in-frame clones only, with some absent. The sample lists around 280,000 clones, around 90% occurring once. Sequences were obtained from PBMCs or T cells enriched from blood (not recorded which). Receptors were obtained from a woman aged 40 to 55 who had recovered from COVID-19.

The J gene is TRBJ1-2, the V gene TRBV29-1, with D possibly matching TRBD1 (6 bases). Germline V CDR1 and CDR2: SQVTM, ANQGSEA. Trimming removed 6 bases at V and 4 bases at J, with 15 bases between. This CDR3 has 13 residues. This chain's CDR3 is CSVNREDTYGYTF. CDR3 DNA sequence: TGCAGCGTCAACAGGGAAGATACCTATGGCTACACCTTC.

This chain uses TRBV4-2 with TRBJ2-1, with 11 nucleotides matching TRBD2. Germline V gene data show CDR1 as LGHNA and CDR2 as YNFKEQ. The junction had 6 bases not matched to a gene; V was cut back by 2 bases and J by 9 bases. This CDR3 comprises 15 residues. This CDR3 reads CASSQLAGGPGEQFF. The DNA of the CDR3 is TGTGCCAGCAGCCAATTAGCGGGAGGGCCGGGTGAGCAGTTCTTC.

This CDR3 is CASSSTGMKGYTF. CDR3 bases: TGTGCCAGCAGCTCGACAGGGATGAAAGGCTACACCTTC. The chain has TRBV7-2 and TRBJ1-2; 7 bases fit TRBD1. Trimming removed 4 bases from V and 8 bases from J; junction bases left unmatched: 7. Germline loops: CDR1 SGHTA, CDR2 FQGNSA. The CDR3 consists of 13 residues.

The rearrangement uses TRBV5-1 and TRBJ2-7; no definite D call. Germline-derived CDR1 and CDR2 are SGHRS and YFSETQ. Deletions cut 6 bases from V and 0 bases from J, with 13 bases between. The CDR3 spans 14 residues. Written as DNA, the CDR3 is TGCGCCAGCAAAAGGTCAGACACCTCCTACGAGCAGTACTTC. Protein sequence: CASKRSDTSYEQYF.

This chain links TRBV7-9 with TRBJ2-5; D is perhaps TRBD1 (6 bases). Trimming removed 2 bases from V and 0 bases from J, with 7 bases in between. CDR1 and CDR2 (germline): SEHNR, FQNEAQ (reference sequence). CDR3 length: 14 residues. The chain's CDR3 is CASSLQGNQETQYF. The CDR3 DNA follows: TGTGCCAGCAGCTTACAGGGGAACCAAGAGACCCAGTACTTC.